The 18 T cell receptor beta chains presented below share a single source sample, sequenced in a study of blood T cell repertoires in COVID-19. Clones were read by immunoSEQ multiplex PCR, and TCRdb kept only the in-frame ones, dropping some. Of approximately 110,000 clones in the sample, 84% were seen once. Sequenced: peripheral blood. The receptors were sampled from a woman of 80 years or more with active or convalescent COVID-19.

Concerning this clone: The sample carries other DNA sequences with the same CDR3. The chain employs TRBV5-1 and TRBJ2-5, with 8 bases lining up with TRBD2. Germline V CDR1 and CDR2: SGHRS, YFSETQ. V dropped 2 bases and J dropped 2; count of bases not matched to a gene: 2. CDR3 length: 14 residues. The CDR3 DNA is TGCGCCAGCAGCTTAGCGGGAGCTCAAGAGACCCAGTACTTC. This translates into CASSLAGAQETQYF.

This chain uses TRBV27 with TRBJ2-3, with D possibly TRBD2 on 6 matching bases. The ends were cut back, 6 bases at V and 5 bases at J, with 15 bases in the middle. Germline CDR1 MNHEY, CDR2 SMNVEV (reference sequence). The CDR3 sequence is 14 residues long. This CDR3 is CASRIGGMGDTQYF. In DNA, the CDR3 is TGTGCCAGCAGAATCGGCGGGATGGGAGATACGCAGTATTTT.

V gene TRBV10-1 combines with J gene TRBJ2-7; 10 positions match TRBD1. The CDR3 length is 17 residues. The germline CDR1 and CDR2 sequences are WNHNN and SYGVQD (reference sequence). V dropped 6 bases and J dropped 2; count of bases not matched to a gene: 13. The CDR3 region has the DNA TGCGCCAGCAGAACCGGGACAGGGGAAGGGACTACCTACGAGCAGTACTTC. Amino acids: CASRTGTGEGTTYEQYF.

This clone was counted a few times. This chain uses TRBV6-1 with TRBJ2-3, with 8 positions matching TRBD2. The CDR3 sequence is 14 residues long. The V and J ends lost 3 bases and 7 bases, in that order; junction bases with no gene match: 6. From germline, CDR1 is MNHNS and CDR2 SASEGT. The CDR3 reads CASSERTSLYTQYF. DNA of the CDR3: TGTGCCAGCAGTGAGAGGACTAGCTTATATACGCAGTATTTT.

Comment on this clone: Other nucleotide sequences from this sample produce the same CDR3. The CDR3 nucleotides read TGTGCCAGCAGGAACAGGGTTGGAAACACCATATATTTT. Translation gives CASRNRVGNTIYF. V usage is TRBV12-3 or TRBV12-4 and J usage is TRBJ1-3; tentative D call: TRBD1 (6 bases). Deletions cut 6 bases from V and 3 bases from J, with 9 bases between. The CDR3 contains 13 residues.

The chain carries TRBV19 and TRBJ1-2, with 7 bases fitting TRBD1. The ends lost 7 bases at V and 4 bases at J; junction bases unmatched: 12. CDR3 length: 15 amino acids. Germline V lookup: CDR1 LNHDA, CDR2 SQIVND (reference sequence). The DNA for the CDR3 is TGTGCCAGTAACCCCCACATAGAGGGGGCCTATGGCTACACCTTC. Residues: CASNPHIEGAYGYTF.

V and J are TRBV4-1 and TRBJ2-7, with D tentatively TRBD2 (5 bases). The CDR3 spans 14 residues. V lost 3 bases and J lost 2, with 11 bases in between. The germline gives CDR1 MGHRA, CDR2 YSYEKL. The CDR3 bases are TGCGCCAGCAGCCATCTTGAGGGTCCCTACGAGCAGTACTTC. Translating gives CASSHLEGPYEQYF.

The sample holds a few counts of this clone. This sequence joins TRBV20-1 and TRBJ1-1, with D unclear. Trimming took off 3 bases at V and 5 bases at J, with 13 bases between the two ends. Germline CDR1 reads DFQATT; CDR2 reads SNEGSKA (reference sequence). This CDR3 spans 13 amino acids. CDR3 amino acids: CSASWAGRTEAFF. In DNA, the CDR3 is TGCAGTGCTAGTTGGGCGGGGAGGACTGAAGCTTTCTTT.

The chain employs TRBV28 and TRBJ1-2; D gene uncertain. The germline gives CDR1 MDHEN, CDR2 SYDVKM. V gave up 9 bases and J gave up 3 bases, with 17 bases separating them. This CDR3 comprises 14 residues. CDR3 DNA sequence: TGTGCCAGTAGCTCCCCGGGGAGGGACTATGGCTACACCTTC. This codes for CASSSPGRDYGYTF.

This sequence joins TRBV6-5 and TRBJ2-7; weak D call: TRBD2 (7 bases). The germline V and J ends were trimmed by 11 bases and 2 bases, with 13 bases remaining between them. Germline V gene sequence: CDR1 MNHEY, CDR2 SVGAGI. The CDR3 totals 12 residues. CDR3 region: CAGGGSAYEQYF. CDR3 coding DNA: TGTGCCGGGGGGGGCAGCGCCTACGAGCAGTACTTC.

This clone was detected only once. The chain uses TRBV2 and TRBJ1-3; D may be TRBD1 (5 bases). Trimming cost V 6 bases and J 1 base, with 7 bases left between them. Germline V gene data show CDR1 as SNHLY and CDR2 as FYNNEI. The CDR3 runs 13 residues. The CDR3 DNA reads TGTGCCAGCAGAGGGGATTCTGGAAACACCATATATTTT. As protein: CASRGDSGNTIYF.

This sequence joins TRBV29-1 and TRBJ2-1; 8 nucleotides align to TRBD2. The length of the CDR3 is 15 residues. Unmatched junction bases numbered 9, after V lost 4 bases and J lost 4 bases. Germline V gene sequence: CDR1 SQVTM, CDR2 ANQGSEA. The chain's CDR3 is CSVVFSAGVYNEQFF. The CDR3 DNA reads TGCAGCGTTGTATTCTCAGCGGGAGTATACAATGAGCAGTTCTTC.

This clone was found once. The J gene is TRBJ2-7, the V gene TRBV5-1; perhaps TRBD2 as D (5 bases). This CDR3 contains 14 residues. Trimming left V 4 bases short and J 0 bases short, with 11 bases between. CDR1 and CDR2 from the germline V gene are SGHRS and YFSETQ. CDR3 residues: CASSRTGSSYEQYF. The CDR3, as DNA: TGCGCCAGCAGCCGGACGGGGAGCTCCTACGAGCAGTACTTC. The full variable domain, rest sourced from reference TRBV5-1 and TRBJ2-7, is KAGVTQTPRYLIKTRGQQVTLSCSPISGHRSVSWYQQTPGQGLQFLFEYFSETQRNKGNFPGRFSGRQFSNSRSEMNVSTLELGDSALYLCASSRTGSSYEQYFGPGTRLTVT.

Here the CDR3 DNA reads TGTGCCAGCAGCCGCACGCCGGGACAGGGTACCTACGAGCAGTACTTC. Translating gives CASSRTPGQGTYEQYF. The chain couples TRBV14 to TRBJ2-7, with TRBD1 identical over 9 bases. Germline values: CDR1 SGHDN, CDR2 FVKESK. This CDR3 is 16 amino acids long. The J segment lost 2 bases and the V segment lost 4 bases, leaving 9 bases of the junction unmatched.

Note on this clone: Compared with germline, one end of the junction differs, possibly owing to a read error. Other DNA sequences in the sample encode the same CDR3. The CDR3 loop reads CASSQAGGTNEKLFF. CDR3 nucleotide sequence: TGTGCCAGCAGCCAAGCGGGGGGAACTAATGAAAAACTATTTTTT. The gene calls are TRBV4-2 and TRBJ1-4; a weak D match, TRBD1 (5 bases). The CDR3 covers 15 residues. Looked up from germline, CDR1 is LGHNA and CDR2 is YNFKEQ.

This chain connects TRBV6-5 to TRBJ2-1; 7 bases fit TRBD2. Losses at the gene ends were 8 bases for V and 2 bases for J; bases not matched to a gene: 6. The germline gives CDR1 MNHEY, CDR2 SVGAGI. This CDR3 spans 14 amino acids. The CDR3 is CASAPAGTYNEQFF. Written as DNA, the CDR3 is TGTGCCAGCGCCCCAGCGGGAACCTACAATGAGCAGTTCTTC.

The rearrangement uses TRBV28 and TRBJ1-2, with 7 nucleotides matching TRBD1. The CDR3 has 16 amino acids. V lost 4 bases to trimming and J lost 0 bases; unmatched junction nucleotides: 8. Germline CDR1 MDHEN, CDR2 SYDVKM. The CDR3: CASSSGGHPANYGYTF. The CDR3 nucleotides read TGTGCCAGCAGTTCAGGGGGACACCCAGCTAACTATGGCTACACCTTC.

V is TRBV2 and J is TRBJ1-5; TRBD1 is a possible D gene (6 bases). The CDR3 consists of 15 residues. Germline-derived CDR1 and CDR2 are SNHLY and FYNNEI. The V end lost 6 bases, the J end lost 0 bases, and 12 bases lay between the germline ends. The CDR3: CASSRDRFSNQPQHF. In DNA form, the CDR3 reads TGTGCCAGCAGCCGTGACAGGTTTAGCAATCAGCCCCAGCATTTT.